The T cell receptor beta chain under discussion was sequenced for a study of molecular identifiers for immune sequencing clone quantification (dated by TCRdb to 2016 to 2019). Study-wide context: For a replicate experiment, RNA from roughly 18,000 or 92,000 naive CD8 T cells was divided into five aliquots, and four of the five aliquots were sequenced. This methods study used CD8 T cells to benchmark TCR RNA copy counting and molecular-identifier clustering-based TCR repertoire sequencing (MIDCIRS).

CDR1 and CDR2, looked up from the germline V gene, are MNHEY and SVGAGI. From the cysteine up to the phenylalanine, the CDR3 has a length of 13 residues. The entry retains the CDR3 DNA only, 39 bases that are in frame from base 1. Trimming at the junction amounts to 3 bases on V and 9 bases on J, and the germline ends lie 12 bases apart. The study at large found these results: Highly expanded clone sizes could be underestimated because identical TCR molecules may share a barcode. Clones above 20 RNA copies held over 98% of molecules in CMV-specific effector cells but under 1% in naive cells. A single cell's worth of spiked-in Jurkat TCR RNA was reported detectable even among around 1 million naive CD8 T cells. Modeling indicated about 3 TCR RNA copies recovered per cell, compared with about 9.4 by digital PCR, which implies a capture efficiency of about 31%. Spiked-in Jurkat TCR RNA (around nine copies' worth), which is not part of the donor repertoire, was contained in the naive libraries. Without barcode sub-clustering, chimeric consensus sequences inflated TCR diversity; chimeras reached as high as 47%.

Libraries of naive CD8 T cells were built from around 18,000 to 910,000 sorted cells, with 10%, 30% or 50% of the purified RNA used. Naive CD8 T cells were FACS-sorted as CD8+CD4-CCR7+CD45RA+ on a BD FACSAria II into RLT Plus buffer. To test detection sensitivity, Jurkat RNA equal to about nine TCR copies was added to samples of about 18,000-1,100,000 naive CD8 T cells. Enrichment of CD8 T cells was performed with RosetteSep CD8+ T Cell Enrichment Cocktail and Ficoll-Paque, after which ACK red cell lysis was carried out. This clonotype was observed at least ten times. Its cognate antigen has yet to be identified. Base qualities are missing; no much larger clone stands one base away. The library was built by means of PCR. The sequencer was a NextSeq 500. Bulk TCR libraries were prepared as previously described, using TCR primers listed in Table S5. Purification of total RNA was performed with the Qiagen AllPrep DNA/RNA kit. Before analysis, reads from multiple sequencing runs of the same library were pooled. The original methods were these. Reads were retained only if the reads had an exact TCR constant sequence, and the retained reads were trimmed to 150 nt and grouped according to their 12-nt molecular barcodes. Reads inside each barcode group were sub-clustered using a 15% Levenshtein threshold, and a quality-weighted consensus sequence was constructed for each RNA molecule. Non-functional sequences were filtered out, along with any lower-count sequence sitting one edit away from another sequence. Based on fitting two negative binomial distributions, any barcode sub-cluster with under 20% of the maximum read count was discarded. Using fastp trimming at Q25 and MiXCR clonotype assembly, TCRdb reanalyzed the public sequencing data and kept in-frame beta chains. Rows are combined by CDR3 protein, so each entry shows the most common genes and DNA. In this record, the V and J calls reflect TCRdb's handling and not the investigators' own analysis. The table for this sample lists approximately 550,000 distinct CDR3 sequences; about 25% of them were counted only once. The ten largest clones take up around 0.78% of the sample.

Sequenced material: naive CD8+ T cells from blood, with Jurkat cell RNA spiked in. According to the study, the label for this sample's cell subset or site signals: FACS-sorted CD8+CD4-CCR7+CD45RA+ naive T cells. The TCR sequence derives from a human donor in good health. Some libraries in this study had Jurkat cell RNA spiked in. In this chain, TRBV6-5 is recombined with TRBJ2-1; a tentative D call is TRBD2 (5 bases match). Read as DNA, the sequence is TGTGCCAGCAGTTATTTTTCGGGGTCTGAGCAGTTCTTC. Translated, this gives CASSYFSGSEQFF.